The 25 T cell receptor beta chains below come from one sample, sequenced in a study of OX40 agonist ivuxolimab in advanced cancers. Library prep was done by the immunoSEQ multiplex PCR assay. The immuneACCESS repertoire file appears here via TCRdb, limited to in-frame rearrangements. These files lack a portion of the clones; in checked studies, under half of the deficit traces to unresolved V genes, and the cause of the others is not known. For this sample there are tens of thousands of clones; around 84% appear just once. The ten largest clones take up approximately 1% of the sample. The specimen was CD4+ or CD8+ T cells sorted from blood, collected in a trial of the OX40 agonist ivuxolimab. Source of these receptors: an adult with an advanced solid tumor such as melanoma, head and neck, liver or kidney cancer.

This chain connects TRBV6-1 to TRBJ2-5; either TRBD1 or TRBD2 may fit D (6 bases each). The germline CDR1 and CDR2 sequences are MNHNS and SASEGT. The length of the CDR3 is 14 residues. Trimming cost V 1 base and J 5 bases, with 11 bases left between them. CDR3 amino acids: CASSEEGGWETQYF. The CDR3 DNA follows: TGTGCCAGCAGTGAAGAGGGGGGCTGGGAGACCCAGTACTTC.

The rearrangement links TRBV7-9 to TRBJ1-2, with 10 bases that match TRBD1. The CDR3 has 19 amino acids. Germline V CDR1 and CDR2: SEHNR, FQNEAQ (reference sequence). The junction had 18 bases not matched to a gene; V was cut back by 5 bases and J by 3 bases. CDR3 loop: CASSPPTGGQRGVDYGYTF. The CDR3 DNA sequence: TGTGCCAGCAGCCCGCCGACAGGGGGCCAAAGAGGCGTCGACTATGGCTACACCTTC.

In DNA, the CDR3 is TGTGCCAGTAGTATCGGCCTAGGACTGCTCCAAGAGACCCAGTACTTC. It encodes CASSIGLGLLQETQYF. The gene calls are TRBV19 and TRBJ2-5, with D tentatively TRBD2 (5 bases). CDR3 size: 16 residues. CDR1 and CDR2 from the germline V gene are LNHDA and SQIVND (reference sequence). V lost 3 bases, J lost 1 base, and 15 bases lay in between.

This chain connects TRBV7-2 to TRBJ2-7; 7 bases are shared with TRBD1. Germline CDR1 and CDR2: SGHTA and FQGNSA. Trimming took 5 bases from V and 3 from J; bases not matched to a gene: 16. The CDR3 contains 17 residues. The CDR3 nucleotides are TGTGCCAGCAGCCCGAGGGGGCTAAGGGGGTCAGGCTACGAGCAGTACTTC. It specifies CASSPRGLRGSGYEQYF.

There are a few counts of this clone. The gene calls are TRBV2 and TRBJ1-5, with no clear D. Per germline, CDR1 SNHLY and CDR2 FYNNEI. Trimming removed 4 bases at V and 4 bases at J, with 8 bases between. The CDR3 contains 13 residues. The CDR3 sequence is CASSVIQNQPQHF. CDR3 nucleotides: TGTGCCAGCAGTGTCATACAAAATCAGCCCCAGCATTTT.

The CDR3: CASSPQGLASTDTQYF. CDR3 nucleotides: TGCGCCAGCAGCCCTCAGGGACTAGCGAGCACAGATACGCAGTATTTT. This rearrangement joins TRBV5-1 to TRBJ2-3; 10 nucleotides agree with TRBD2. CDR3 length: 16 residues. Trimming took 4 bases from V and 0 from J; bases not matched to a gene: 5. Per germline, CDR1 SGHRS and CDR2 YFSETQ.

The chain has TRBV2 and TRBJ1-1; D call uncertain. The CDR3 consists of 13 residues. V was pared by 8 bases and J by 0 bases, with 10 bases between. Germline CDR1 SNHLY, CDR2 FYNNEI. CDR3 sequence: CASGWGMNTEAFF. Written as DNA, the CDR3 is TGTGCCAGCGGGTGGGGTATGAACACTGAAGCTTTCTTT. Together with reference TRBV2 and TRBJ1-1, the CDR3 gives the full variable domain: EPEVTQTPSHQVTQMGQEVILRCVPISNHLYFYWYRQILGQKVEFLVSFYNNEISEKSEIFDDQFSVERPDGSNFTLKIRSTKLEDSAMYFCASGWGMNTEAFFGQGTRLTVV.

CDR3 sequence: CASSPTSLNQPQHF. CDR3 bases: TGTGCCAGCAGCCCTACGAGCTTAAATCAGCCCCAGCATTTT. The rearrangement joins TRBV7-2 to TRBJ1-5; D gene ambiguous. The CDR3 consists of 14 residues. Between the trimmed V and J ends, which lost 5 bases and 4 bases, there was a span of 12 bases. Germline V lookup: CDR1 SGHTA, CDR2 FQGNSA. The variable domain in full, completed from reference TRBV7-2 and TRBJ1-5, reads GAGVSQSPSNKVTEKGKDVELRCDPISGHTALYWYRQSLGQGLEFLIYFQGNSAPDKSGLPSDRFSAERTGGSVSTLTIQRTQQEDSAVYLCASSPTSLNQPQHFGDGTRLSIL.

This chain connects TRBV6-5 to TRBJ1-1; perhaps TRBD1 as D (6 bases). V was shortened by 6 bases and J by 8 bases, with 19 bases between the two germline ends. The CDR3 has 14 residues. Germline V lookup: CDR1 MNHEY, CDR2 SVGAGI. CDR3: CASRKQGGGAEAFF. The CDR3 DNA follows: TGTGCCAGCAGGAAACAGGGAGGGGGGGCAGAAGCTTTCTTT.

The J gene is TRBJ1-3, the V gene TRBV6-6; D is unresolved. The CDR3 runs to 15 residues. Germline V gene lookup returns CDR1 MNHNY and CDR2 SVGAGI (reference sequence). The ends were cut back, 2 bases at V and 7 bases at J, with 15 bases in the middle. DNA of the CDR3: TGTGCCAGCAGTTACCGATCTGCGCCAGAGAACACCATATATTTT. It codes for CASSYRSAPENTIYF.

The chain couples TRBV10-3 to TRBJ1-3; 7 nucleotides align to TRBD1. Germline assignment: CDR1 ENHRY and CDR2 SYGVKD. The junction had 7 bases not matched to a gene; V was cut back by 7 bases and J by 4 bases. This CDR3 is built from 14 residues. The DNA of the CDR3 is TGTGCCATCAATCCGACAGGGTCCGGAAACACCATATATTTT. Its protein is CAINPTGSGNTIYF.

V usage is TRBV15 and J usage is TRBJ2-1; D is perhaps TRBD2 (6 bases). V was clipped by 0 bases and J by 0 bases, with 15 bases between them. Germline loops: CDR1 LNHNV, CDR2 YYDKDF (reference sequence). This CDR3 has 18 residues. DNA for the CDR3: TGTGCCACCAGCAGAGAGTTCCTGGTCGGGAGCTCCTACAATGAGCAGTTCTTC. Encoded protein: CATSREFLVGSSYNEQFF.

The chain uses TRBV15 and TRBJ1-3; D ambiguous. Deletions cut 7 bases from V and 4 bases from J, with 14 bases between. Germline lookup yields CDR1 LNHNV and CDR2 YYDKDF (reference sequence). The CDR3 is 14 amino acids. This CDR3 is CATTSGRGGNTIYF. In nucleotides, the CDR3 is TGTGCCACCACCTCCGGCCGTGGGGGAAACACCATATATTTT.

The chain is built from TRBV7-2 and TRBJ1-1; 8 nucleotides line up with TRBD1. J gave up 4 bases and V 5 bases, and 6 bases lay outside the gene matches. The CDR3 loop spans 14 amino acids. CDR1 SGHTA and CDR2 FQGNSA come from the germline V gene. DNA of the CDR3: TGTGCCAGCAGCCCAGGACAGGGAAGCACTGAAGCTTTCTTT. It codes for CASSPGQGSTEAFF.

This clone was counted a single time. The rearrangement uses TRBV9 and TRBJ1-2; D call uncertain. The germline gives CDR1 SGDLS, CDR2 YYNGEE. The ends were cut back, 2 bases at V and 1 base at J, with 15 bases in the middle. The CDR3 loop spans 16 amino acids. The CDR3 sequence is CASSVRHSEINYGYTF. The CDR3 DNA follows: TGTGCCAGCAGCGTTCGCCACAGCGAAATTAACTATGGCTACACCTTC.

The gene calls are TRBV7-2 and TRBJ2-5, with 11 bases matching TRBD2. The end of the DNA fits TRBJ2-7 better, so the J call may be wrong. Germline CDR1 SGHTA, CDR2 FQGNSA. This CDR3 is built from 14 residues. CDR3 sequence: CASSNRLAGNEQYF. The CDR3 DNA is TGTGCCAGCAGCAATCGACTAGCGGGGAACGAGCAGTACTTC.

This CDR3 is CASSLVPFSYNSPLHF. Here the CDR3 DNA reads TGTGCCAGTAGTCTCGTCCCCTTCTCCTATAATTCACCCCTCCACTTT. The rearrangement links TRBV19 to TRBJ1-6; D not certain. The V gene lost 5 bases and the J gene lost 0 bases, with 11 bases spanning the gap. Germline V gene data show CDR1 as LNHDA and CDR2 as SQIVND (reference sequence). There are 16 residues in the CDR3.

The rearrangement uses TRBV2 and TRBJ2-5; a possible D gene is TRBD1 (5 bases). The CDR3 is 10 amino acids. Germline V CDR1 and CDR2: SNHLY, FYNNEI. V was pared by 6 bases and J by 6 bases, with 5 bases between. The CDR3 DNA reads TGTGCCAGCAGGGACAAGACCCAGTACTTC. It encodes CASRDKTQYF.

DNA for the CDR3: TGTGCCAGCAGCCCGCGTCCCCAGGCCTACGAGCAGTACTTC. This codes for CASSPRPQAYEQYF. This chain joins TRBV11-2 and TRBJ2-7; D gene unclear. The CDR3 is made up of 14 amino acids. The V gene's germline CDR1 is SGHAT and CDR2 FQNNGV. Trimming stripped 5 bases from V and 2 bases from J, with 13 bases between.

This chain uses TRBV2 with TRBJ1-1, with D unclear. This CDR3 region has 14 residues. Per the germline V gene, CDR1 is SNHLY and CDR2 is FYNNEI. The V gene lost 4 bases and the J gene lost 4 bases, with 13 bases spanning the gap. DNA of the CDR3: TGTGCCAGCAGTGTATTGGCAAAAACCACTGAAGCTTTCTTT. Encoded protein: CASSVLAKTTEAFF.

V is TRBV2 and J is TRBJ1-5, with D hard to call. Germline CDR1 SNHLY, CDR2 FYNNEI. V shed 6 bases and J shed 0 bases, with 9 bases lying between them. The CDR3 runs to 14 residues. The CDR3 DNA reads as TGTGCCAGCAGAATAGGGTATAGCAATCAGCCCCAGCATTTT. The encoded protein is CASRIGYSNQPQHF.

The chain links TRBV2 to TRBJ2-3, with 14 bases aligning to TRBD2. From germline, CDR1 is SNHLY and CDR2 FYNNEI. V dropped 6 bases and J dropped 5; count of bases not matched to a gene: 7. The CDR3 totals 16 residues. CDR3 amino acids: CASSLGLAGAQDTQYF. The CDR3 DNA reads TGTGCCAGCAGCCTGGGACTAGCGGGGGCCCAAGATACGCAGTATTTT. The full variable domain, rest sourced from reference TRBV2 and TRBJ2-3, is EPEVTQTPSHQVTQMGQEVILRCVPISNHLYFYWYRQILGQKVEFLVSFYNNEISEKSEIFDDQFSVERPDGSNFTLKIRSTKLEDSAMYFCASSLGLAGAQDTQYFGPGTRLTVL.

The CDR3 spells CASSLDAGGGQPQHF. CDR3 coding DNA: TGTGCCAGCAGCTTAGATGCCGGGGGCGGGCAGCCCCAGCATTTT. The rearrangement joins TRBV7-2 to TRBJ1-5; TRBD1 might be the D (6 bases). This CDR3 is built from 15 residues. Germline V gives CDR1 SGHTA, CDR2 FQGNSA. Trimming removed 1 base at V and 7 bases at J, with 14 bases between. Based on the CDR3 plus reference TRBV7-2 and TRBJ1-5, the full variable domain is GAGVSQSPSNKVTEKGKDVELRCDPISGHTALYWYRQSLGQGLEFLIYFQGNSAPDKSGLPSDRFSAERTGGSVSTLTIQRTQQEDSAVYLCASSLDAGGGQPQHFGDGTRLSIL.

The rearrangement uses TRBV7-3 and TRBJ1-2; D perhaps matches TRBD1 (5 bases). Germline V CDR1 and CDR2: SGHTA, FQGTGA. V gave up 5 bases and J gave up 7 bases, with 14 bases separating them. CDR3 length: 13 amino acids. CDR3 residues: CASSPNGHSGYTF. In nucleotides, the CDR3 is TGTGCCAGCAGCCCAAATGGACACAGTGGCTACACCTTC.

The rearrangement links TRBV7-8 to TRBJ2-1, with 13 bases identical to TRBD2. The CDR3 has 15 amino acids. CDR1 SGHVS and CDR2 FQNEAQ come from the germline V gene. V shed 5 bases and J 6 bases; nucleotides not matched to a gene: 4. The CDR3 DNA is TGTGCCAGCAGCCAACTAGCGGGGGGGCCCAATGAGCAGTTCTTC. This gives the protein CASSQLAGGPNEQFF.